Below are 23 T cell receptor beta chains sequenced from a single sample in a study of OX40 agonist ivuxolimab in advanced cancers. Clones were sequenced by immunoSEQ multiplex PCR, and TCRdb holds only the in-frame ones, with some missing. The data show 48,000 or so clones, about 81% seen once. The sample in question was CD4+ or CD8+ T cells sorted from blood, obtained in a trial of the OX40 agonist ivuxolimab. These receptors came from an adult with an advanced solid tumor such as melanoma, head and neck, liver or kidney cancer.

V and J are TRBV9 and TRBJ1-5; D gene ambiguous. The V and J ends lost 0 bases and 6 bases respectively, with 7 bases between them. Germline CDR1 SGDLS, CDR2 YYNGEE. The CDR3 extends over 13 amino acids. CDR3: CASSVGDRQPQHF. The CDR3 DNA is TGTGCCAGCAGCGTAGGGGATCGTCAGCCCCAGCATTTT.

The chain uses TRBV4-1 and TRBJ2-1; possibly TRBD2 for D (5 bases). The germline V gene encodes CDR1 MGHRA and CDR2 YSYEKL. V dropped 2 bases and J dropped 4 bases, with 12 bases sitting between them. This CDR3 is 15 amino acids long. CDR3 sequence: CASSQLAGPYNEQFF. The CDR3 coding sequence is TGCGCCAGCAGCCAACTAGCTGGCCCTTACAATGAGCAGTTCTTC.

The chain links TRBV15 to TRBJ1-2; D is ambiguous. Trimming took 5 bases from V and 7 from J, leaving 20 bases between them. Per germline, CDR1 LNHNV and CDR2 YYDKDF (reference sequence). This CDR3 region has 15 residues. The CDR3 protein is CATSVDYGQEVGYTF. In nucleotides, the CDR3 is TGTGCCACCAGCGTGGATTACGGGCAGGAGGTTGGCTACACCTTC.

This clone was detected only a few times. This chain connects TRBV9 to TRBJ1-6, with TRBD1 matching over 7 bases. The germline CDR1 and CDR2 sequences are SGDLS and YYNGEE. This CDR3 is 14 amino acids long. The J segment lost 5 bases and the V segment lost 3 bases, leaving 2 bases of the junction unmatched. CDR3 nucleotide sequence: TGTGCCAGCAGCGCGGGACAGAATAATTCACCCCTCCACTTT. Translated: CASSAGQNNSPLHF.

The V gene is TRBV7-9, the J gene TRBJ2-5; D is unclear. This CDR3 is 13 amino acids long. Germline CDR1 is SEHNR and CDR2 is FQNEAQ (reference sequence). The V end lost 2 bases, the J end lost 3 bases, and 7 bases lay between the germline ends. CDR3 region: CASSLSQKETQYF. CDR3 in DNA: TGTGCCAGCAGCTTATCACAGAAAGAGACCCAGTACTTC.

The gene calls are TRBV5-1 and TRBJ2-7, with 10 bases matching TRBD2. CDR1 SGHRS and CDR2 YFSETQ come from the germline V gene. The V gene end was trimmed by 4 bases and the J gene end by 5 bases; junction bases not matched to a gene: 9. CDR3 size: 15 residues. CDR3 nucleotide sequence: TGCGCCAGCAGCACCGTCCTAGCGGGAGCCCACGAGCAGTACTTC. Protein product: CASSTVLAGAHEQYF.

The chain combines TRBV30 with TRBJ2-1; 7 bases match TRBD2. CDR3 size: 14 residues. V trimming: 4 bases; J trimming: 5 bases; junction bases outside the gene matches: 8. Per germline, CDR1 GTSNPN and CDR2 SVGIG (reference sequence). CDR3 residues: CAWNAGVAHNEQFF. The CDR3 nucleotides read TGTGCCTGGAACGCGGGAGTGGCCCACAATGAGCAGTTCTTC.

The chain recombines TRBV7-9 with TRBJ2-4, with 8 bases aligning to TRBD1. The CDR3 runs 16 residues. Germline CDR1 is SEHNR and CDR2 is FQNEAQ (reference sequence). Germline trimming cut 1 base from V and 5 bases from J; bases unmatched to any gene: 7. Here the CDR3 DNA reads TGTGCCAGCAGCTTAGAGGGACAGGTTGGGGAAAACATTCAGTACTTC. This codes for CASSLEGQVGENIQYF.

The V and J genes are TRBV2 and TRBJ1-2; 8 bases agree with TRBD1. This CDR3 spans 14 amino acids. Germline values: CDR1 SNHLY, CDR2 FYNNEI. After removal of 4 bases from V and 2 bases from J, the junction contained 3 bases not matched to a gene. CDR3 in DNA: TGTGCCAGCAGTGGACAGGGGAAGAACTATGGCTACACCTTC. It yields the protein CASSGQGKNYGYTF.

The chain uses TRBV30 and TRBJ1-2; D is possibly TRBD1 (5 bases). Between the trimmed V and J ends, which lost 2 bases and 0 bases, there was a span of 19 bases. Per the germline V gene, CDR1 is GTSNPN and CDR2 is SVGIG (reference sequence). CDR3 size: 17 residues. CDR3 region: CAWSKPGTGRTNYGYTF. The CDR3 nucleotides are TGTGCCTGGAGTAAACCCGGGACTGGGAGAACTAACTATGGCTACACCTTC.

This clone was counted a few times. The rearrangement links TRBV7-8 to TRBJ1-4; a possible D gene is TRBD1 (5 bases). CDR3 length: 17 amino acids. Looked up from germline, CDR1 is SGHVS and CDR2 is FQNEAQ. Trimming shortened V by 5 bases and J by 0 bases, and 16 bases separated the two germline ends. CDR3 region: CASSPRRGGATNEKLFF. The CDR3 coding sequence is TGTGCCAGCAGCCCCCGGAGGGGAGGGGCAACTAATGAAAAACTGTTTTTT.

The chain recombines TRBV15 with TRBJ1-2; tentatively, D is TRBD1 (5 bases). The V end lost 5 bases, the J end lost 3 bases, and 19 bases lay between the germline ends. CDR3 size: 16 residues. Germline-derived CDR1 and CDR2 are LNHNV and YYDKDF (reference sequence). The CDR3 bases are TGTGCCACCAGCGCCTCACCCGGAGGGGTACACTATGGCTACACCTTC. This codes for CATSASPGGVHYGYTF.

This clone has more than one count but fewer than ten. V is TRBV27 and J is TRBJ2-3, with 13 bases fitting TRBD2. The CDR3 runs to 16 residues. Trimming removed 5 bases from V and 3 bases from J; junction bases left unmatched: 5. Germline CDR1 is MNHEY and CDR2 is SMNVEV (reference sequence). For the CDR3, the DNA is TGTGCCAGCAGTATTGGACTAGCGGGAGCGACAGATACGCAGTATTTT. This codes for CASSIGLAGATDTQYF.

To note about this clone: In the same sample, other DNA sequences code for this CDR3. The CDR3 spells CASRAGTDTQYF. CDR3 bases: TGTGCCAGCAGGGCAGGCACAGATACGCAGTATTTT. The V and J genes are TRBV7-9 and TRBJ2-3; D is unclear. Germline loops: CDR1 SEHNR, CDR2 FQNEAQ (reference sequence). There are 12 residues in the CDR3. V lost 6 bases and J 1 base, leaving 5 bases between the germline ends.

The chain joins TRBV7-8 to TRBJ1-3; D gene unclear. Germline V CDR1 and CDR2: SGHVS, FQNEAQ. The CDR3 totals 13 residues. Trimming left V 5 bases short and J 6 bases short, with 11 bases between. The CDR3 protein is CASSLPTVNTIYF. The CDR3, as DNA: TGTGCCAGCAGCCTGCCCACAGTAAACACCATATATTTT. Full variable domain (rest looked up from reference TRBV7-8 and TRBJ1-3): GAGVSQSPRYKVAKRGQDVALRCDPISGHVSLFWYQQALGQGPEFLTYFQNEAQLDKSGLPSDRFFAERPEGSVSTLKIQRTQQEDSAVYLCASSLPTVNTIYFGEGSWLTVV.

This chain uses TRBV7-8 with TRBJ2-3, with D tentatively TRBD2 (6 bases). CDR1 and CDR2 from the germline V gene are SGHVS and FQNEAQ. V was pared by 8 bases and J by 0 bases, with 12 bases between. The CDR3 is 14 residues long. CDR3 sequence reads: CASLLATSTDTQYF. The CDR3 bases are TGTGCCAGCCTCCTAGCGACTAGCACAGATACGCAGTATTTT.

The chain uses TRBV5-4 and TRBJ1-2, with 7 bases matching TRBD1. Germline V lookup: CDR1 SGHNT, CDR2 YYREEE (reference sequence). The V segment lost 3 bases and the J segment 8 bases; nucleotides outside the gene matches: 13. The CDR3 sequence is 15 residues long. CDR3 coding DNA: TGTGCCAGCAGCTCGTATGACCCAGGGGGAGTAGGCTACACCTTC. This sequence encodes CASSSYDPGGVGYTF.

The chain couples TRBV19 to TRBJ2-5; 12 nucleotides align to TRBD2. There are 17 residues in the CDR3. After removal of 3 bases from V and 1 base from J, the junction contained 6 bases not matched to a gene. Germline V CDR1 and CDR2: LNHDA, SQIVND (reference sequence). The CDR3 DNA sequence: TGTGCCAGTAGTATGCGGCTAGCGGGAGGGATCCAAGAGACCCAGTACTTC. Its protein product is CASSMRLAGGIQETQYF.

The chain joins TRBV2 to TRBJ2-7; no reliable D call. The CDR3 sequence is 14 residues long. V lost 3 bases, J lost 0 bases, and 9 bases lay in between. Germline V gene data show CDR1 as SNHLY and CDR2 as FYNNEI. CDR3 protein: CASSDGLNSYEQYF. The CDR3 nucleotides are TGTGCCAGCAGTGATGGCTTAAACTCCTACGAGCAGTACTTC.

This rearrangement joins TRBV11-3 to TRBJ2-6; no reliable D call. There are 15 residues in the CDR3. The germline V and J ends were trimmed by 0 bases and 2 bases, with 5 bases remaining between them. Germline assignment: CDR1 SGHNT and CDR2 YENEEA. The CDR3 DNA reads TGTGCCAGCAGCTTAGAGGGAACTGGGGCCAACGTCCTGACTTTC. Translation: CASSLEGTGANVLTF. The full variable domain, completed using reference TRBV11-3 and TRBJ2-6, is EAGVVQSPRYKIIEKKQPVAFWCNPISGHNTLYWYLQNLGQGPELLIRYENEEAVDDSQLPKDRFSAERLKGVDSTLKIQPAELGDSAVYLCASSLEGTGANVLTFGAGSRLTVL.

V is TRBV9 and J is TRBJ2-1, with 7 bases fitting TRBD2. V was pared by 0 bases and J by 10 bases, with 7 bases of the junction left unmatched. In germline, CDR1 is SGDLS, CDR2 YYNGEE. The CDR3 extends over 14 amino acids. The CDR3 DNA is TGTGCCAGCAGCGTAGCGGGAGGAGGTAGCGAGCAGTTCTTC. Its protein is CASSVAGGGSEQFF.

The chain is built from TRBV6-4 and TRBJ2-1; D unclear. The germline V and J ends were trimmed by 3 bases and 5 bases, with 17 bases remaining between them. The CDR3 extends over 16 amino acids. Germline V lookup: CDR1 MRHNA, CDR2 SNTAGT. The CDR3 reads CASSEEFGYGNNEQFF. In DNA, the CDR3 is TGTGCCAGCAGTGAAGAATTCGGTTACGGTAACAATGAGCAGTTCTTC.

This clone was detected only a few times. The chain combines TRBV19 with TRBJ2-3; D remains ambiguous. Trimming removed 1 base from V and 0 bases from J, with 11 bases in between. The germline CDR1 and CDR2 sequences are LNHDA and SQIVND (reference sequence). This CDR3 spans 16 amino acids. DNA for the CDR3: TGTGCCAGTAGTATAGGTGGGTCCCCAAGCACAGATACGCAGTATTTT. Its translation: CASSIGGSPSTDTQYF.